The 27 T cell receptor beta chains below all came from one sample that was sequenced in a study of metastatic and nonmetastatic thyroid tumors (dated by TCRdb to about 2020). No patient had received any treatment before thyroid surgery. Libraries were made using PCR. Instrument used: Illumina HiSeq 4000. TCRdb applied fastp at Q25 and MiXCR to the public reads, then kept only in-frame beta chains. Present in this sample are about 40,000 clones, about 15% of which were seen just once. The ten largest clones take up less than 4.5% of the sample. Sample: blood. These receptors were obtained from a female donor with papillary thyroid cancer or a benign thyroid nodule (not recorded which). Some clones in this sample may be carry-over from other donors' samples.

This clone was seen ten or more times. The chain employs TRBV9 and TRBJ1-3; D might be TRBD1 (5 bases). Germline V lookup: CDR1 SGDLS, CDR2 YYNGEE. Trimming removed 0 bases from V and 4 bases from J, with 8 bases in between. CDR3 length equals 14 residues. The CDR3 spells CASSVATGGNTIYF. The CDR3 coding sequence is TGTGCCAGCAGCGTAGCTACAGGAGGAAACACCATATATTTT.

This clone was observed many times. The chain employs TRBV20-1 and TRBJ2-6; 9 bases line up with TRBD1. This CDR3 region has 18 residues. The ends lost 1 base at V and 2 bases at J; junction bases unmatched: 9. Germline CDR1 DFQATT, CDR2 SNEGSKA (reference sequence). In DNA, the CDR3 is TGCAGTGCTAGAGCCCCCGGGACAGGGCTCCCTGGGGCCAACGTCCTGACTTTC. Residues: CSARAPGTGLPGANVLTF.

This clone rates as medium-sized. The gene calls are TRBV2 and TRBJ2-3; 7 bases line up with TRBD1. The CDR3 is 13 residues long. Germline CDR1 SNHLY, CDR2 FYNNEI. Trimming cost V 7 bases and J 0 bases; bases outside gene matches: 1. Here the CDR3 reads CASTRGSTDTQYF. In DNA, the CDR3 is TGTGCCAGCACCAGGGGGAGCACAGATACGCAGTATTTT.

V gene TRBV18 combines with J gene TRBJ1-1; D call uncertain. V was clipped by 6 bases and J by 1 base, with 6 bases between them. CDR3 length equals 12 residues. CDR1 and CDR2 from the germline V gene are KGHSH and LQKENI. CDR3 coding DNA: TGTGCCAGCTCTACTCGGAACACTGAAGCTTTCTTT. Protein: CASSTRNTEAFF.

The CDR3 is CASSVPDLEYYEQYF. The CDR3 nucleotides are TGTGCCAGCAGCGTTCCTGACCTTGAATACTACGAGCAGTACTTC. This rearrangement joins TRBV3-1 to TRBJ2-7; D is unresolved. V lost 5 bases to trimming and J lost 3 bases, with 17 bases between them. This CDR3 is 15 amino acids long. Germline V lookup: CDR1 LGHDT, CDR2 YNNKEL (reference sequence).

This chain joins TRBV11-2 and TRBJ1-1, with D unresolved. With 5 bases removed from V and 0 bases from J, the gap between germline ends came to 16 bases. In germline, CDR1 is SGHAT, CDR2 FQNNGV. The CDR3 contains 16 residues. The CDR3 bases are TGTGCCAGCAGCATCACCCAGTGGGTACTGAACACTGAAGCTTTCTTT. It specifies CASSITQWVLNTEAFF.

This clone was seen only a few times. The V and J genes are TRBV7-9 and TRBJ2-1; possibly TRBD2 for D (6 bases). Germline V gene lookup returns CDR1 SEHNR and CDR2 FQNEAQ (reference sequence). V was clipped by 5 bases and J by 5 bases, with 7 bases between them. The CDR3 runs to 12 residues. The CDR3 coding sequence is TGTGCCAGCAGCCGCGGGGACAATGAGCAGTTCTTC. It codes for CASSRGDNEQFF.

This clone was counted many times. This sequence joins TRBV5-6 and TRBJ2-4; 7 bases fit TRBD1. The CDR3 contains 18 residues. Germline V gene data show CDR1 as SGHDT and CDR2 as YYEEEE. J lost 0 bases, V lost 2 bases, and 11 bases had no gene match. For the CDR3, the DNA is TGTGCCAGCAGCTTCGGGACAGATATTTCACTAGCCAAAAACATTCAGTACTTC. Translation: CASSFGTDISLAKNIQYF.

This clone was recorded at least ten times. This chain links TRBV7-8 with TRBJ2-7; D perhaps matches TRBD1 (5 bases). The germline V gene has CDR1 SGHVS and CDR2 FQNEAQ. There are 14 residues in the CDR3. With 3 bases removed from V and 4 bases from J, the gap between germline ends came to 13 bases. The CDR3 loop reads CASSFRHQGYEQYF. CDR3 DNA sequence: TGTGCCAGCAGCTTCCGTCATCAGGGATACGAGCAGTACTTC.

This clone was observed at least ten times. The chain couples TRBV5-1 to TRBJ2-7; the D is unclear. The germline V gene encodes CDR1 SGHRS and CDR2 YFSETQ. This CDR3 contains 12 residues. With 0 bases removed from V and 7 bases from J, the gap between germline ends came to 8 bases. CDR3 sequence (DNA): TGCGCCAGCAGCTTGGAGTTCAGGGAGCAGTACTTC. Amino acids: CASSLEFREQYF.

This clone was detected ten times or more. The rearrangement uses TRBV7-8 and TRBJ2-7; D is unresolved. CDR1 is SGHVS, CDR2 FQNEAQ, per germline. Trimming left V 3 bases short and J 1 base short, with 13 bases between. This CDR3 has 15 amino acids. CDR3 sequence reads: CASSFRPLGSYEQYF. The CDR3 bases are TGTGCCAGCAGCTTCCGCCCGTTGGGGTCCTACGAGCAGTACTTC.

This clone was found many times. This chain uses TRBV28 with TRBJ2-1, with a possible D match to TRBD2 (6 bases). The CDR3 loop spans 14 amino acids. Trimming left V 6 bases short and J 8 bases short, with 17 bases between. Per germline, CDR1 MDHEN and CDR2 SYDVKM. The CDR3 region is CASRSRRGADEQFF. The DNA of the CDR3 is TGTGCCAGCAGATCGCGTCGCGGGGCGGATGAGCAGTTCTTC.

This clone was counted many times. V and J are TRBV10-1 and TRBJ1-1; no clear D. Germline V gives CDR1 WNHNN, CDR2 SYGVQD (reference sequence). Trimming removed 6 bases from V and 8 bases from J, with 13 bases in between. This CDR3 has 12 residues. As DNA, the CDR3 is TGCGCCAGCAGCTCCGGGGAGCGAGAAGCTTTCTTT. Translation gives CASSSGEREAFF.

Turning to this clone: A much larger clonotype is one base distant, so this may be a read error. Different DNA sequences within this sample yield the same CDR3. The CDR3 protein is CASSSGLAGGPTDTQYF. The CDR3, as DNA: TGTGCCAGCAGCTCGGGACTAGCGGGGGGTCCCACAGATACGCAGTATTTT. The rearrangement joins TRBV7-9 to TRBJ2-3; 15 nucleotides match TRBD2. The ends lost 4 bases at V and 2 bases at J; junction bases unmatched: 4. CDR1 is SEHNR and CDR2 is FQNEAQ in the germline V gene (reference sequence). CDR3 size: 17 residues. Full variable domain (missing parts from reference TRBV7-9 and TRBJ2-3): DTGVSQNPRHKITKRGQNVTFRCDPISEHNRLYWYRQTLGQGPEFLTYFQNEAQLEKSRLLSDRFSAERPKGSFSTLEIQRTEQGDSAMYLCASSSGLAGGPTDTQYFGPGTRLTVL.

In nucleotides, the CDR3 is TGTGCCTGGAGTGGGCGGGGGTCTCAAGACACTGAAGCTTTCTTT. Its translation is CAWSGRGSQDTEAFF. This chain links TRBV30 with TRBJ1-1, with D maybe TRBD1 (5 bases). This CDR3 contains 15 residues. Germline loops: CDR1 GTSNPN, CDR2 SVGIG (reference sequence). Trimming cost V 1 base and J 3 bases, with 15 bases left between them. The full variable domain, rest sourced from reference TRBV30 and TRBJ1-1, is SQTIHQWPATLVQPVGSPLSLECTVEGTSNPNLYWYRQAAGRGLQLLFYSVGIGQISSEVPQNLSASRPQDRQFILSSKKLLLSDSGFYLCAWSGRGSQDTEAFFGQGTRLTVV.

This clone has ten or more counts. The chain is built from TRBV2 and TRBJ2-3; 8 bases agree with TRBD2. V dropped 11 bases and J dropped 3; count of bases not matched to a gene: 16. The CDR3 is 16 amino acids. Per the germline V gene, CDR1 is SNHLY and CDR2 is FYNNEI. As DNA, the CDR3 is TGTGCCGCAGCAAGATGGAGCGGGGGACTTACAGATACGCAGTATTTT. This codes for CAAARWSGGLTDTQYF.

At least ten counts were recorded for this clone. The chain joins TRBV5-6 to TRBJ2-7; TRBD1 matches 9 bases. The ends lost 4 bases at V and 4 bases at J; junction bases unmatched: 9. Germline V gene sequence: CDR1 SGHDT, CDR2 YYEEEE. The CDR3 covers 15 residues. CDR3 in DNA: TGTGCCAGCAGCACCCTCTGGGGACAGGGATACGAGCAGTACTTC. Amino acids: CASSTLWGQGYEQYF.

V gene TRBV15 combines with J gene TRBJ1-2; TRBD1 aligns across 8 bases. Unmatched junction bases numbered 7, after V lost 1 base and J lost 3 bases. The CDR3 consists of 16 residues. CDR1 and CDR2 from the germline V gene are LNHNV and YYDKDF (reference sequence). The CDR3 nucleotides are TGTGCCACCAGCAGAGGGTTGCAGGGGGCGGACTATGGCTACACCTTC. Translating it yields CATSRGLQGADYGYTF.

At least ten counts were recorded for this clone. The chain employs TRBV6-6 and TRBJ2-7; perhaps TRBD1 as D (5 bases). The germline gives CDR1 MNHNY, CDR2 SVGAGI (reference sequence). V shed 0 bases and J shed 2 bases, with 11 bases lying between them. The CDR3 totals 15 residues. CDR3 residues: CASSYSTDSAYEQYF. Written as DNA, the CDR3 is TGTGCCAGCAGTTACTCGACAGACAGCGCCTACGAGCAGTACTTC.

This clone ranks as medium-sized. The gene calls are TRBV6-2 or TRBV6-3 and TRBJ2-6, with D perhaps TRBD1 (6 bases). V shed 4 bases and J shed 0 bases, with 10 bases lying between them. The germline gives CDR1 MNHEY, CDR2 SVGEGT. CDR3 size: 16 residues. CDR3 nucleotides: TGTGCCAGCAGTTCCACAGGGTCCTCTGGGGCCAACGTCCTGACTTTC. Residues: CASSSTGSSGANVLTF.

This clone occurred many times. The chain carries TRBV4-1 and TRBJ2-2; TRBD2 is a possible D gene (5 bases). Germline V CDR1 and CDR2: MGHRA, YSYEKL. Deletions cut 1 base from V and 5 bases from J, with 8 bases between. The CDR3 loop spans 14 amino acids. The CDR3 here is CASSQGRRTGELFF. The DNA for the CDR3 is TGCGCCAGCAGCCAAGGGAGGAGGACCGGGGAGCTGTTTTTT.

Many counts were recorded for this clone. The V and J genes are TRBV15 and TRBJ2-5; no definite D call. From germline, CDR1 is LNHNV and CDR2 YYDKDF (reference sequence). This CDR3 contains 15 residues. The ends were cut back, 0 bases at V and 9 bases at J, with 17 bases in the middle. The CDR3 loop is CATSRDLSPAVPQYF. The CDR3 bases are TGTGCCACCAGCAGAGATCTATCGCCGGCTGTACCCCAGTACTTC. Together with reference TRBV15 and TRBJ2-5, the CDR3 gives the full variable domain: DAMVIQNPRYQVTQFGKPVTLSCSQTLNHNVMYWYQQKSSQAPKLLFHYYDKDFNNEADTPDNFQSRRPNTSFCFLDIRSPGLGDTAMYLCATSRDLSPAVPQYFGPGTRLLVL.

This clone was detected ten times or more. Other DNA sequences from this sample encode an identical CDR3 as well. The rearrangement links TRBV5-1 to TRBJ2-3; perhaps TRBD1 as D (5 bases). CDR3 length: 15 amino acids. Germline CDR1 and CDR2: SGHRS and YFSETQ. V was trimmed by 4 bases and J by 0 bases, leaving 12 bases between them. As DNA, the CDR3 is TGCGCCAGCAGCCTTGACAGACCTAGCACAGATACGCAGTATTTT. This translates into CASSLDRPSTDTQYF.

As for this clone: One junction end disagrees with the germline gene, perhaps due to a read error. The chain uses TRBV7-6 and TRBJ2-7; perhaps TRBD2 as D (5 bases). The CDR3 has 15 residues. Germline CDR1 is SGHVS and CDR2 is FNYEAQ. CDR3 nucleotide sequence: TGTGCCAGCAGCTCAGCACGAGGGTTAATCCACGAGAAGTACTTC. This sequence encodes CASSSARGLIHEKYF.

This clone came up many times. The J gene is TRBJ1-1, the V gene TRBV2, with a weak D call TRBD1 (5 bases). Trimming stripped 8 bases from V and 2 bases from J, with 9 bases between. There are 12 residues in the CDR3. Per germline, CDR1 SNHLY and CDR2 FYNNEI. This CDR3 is CASFQGNTEAFF. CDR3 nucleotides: TGTGCCAGCTTCCAGGGCAACACTGAAGCTTTCTTT. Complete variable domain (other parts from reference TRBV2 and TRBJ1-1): EPEVTQTPSHQVTQMGQEVILRCVPISNHLYFYWYRQILGQKVEFLVSFYNNEISEKSEIFDDQFSVERPDGSNFTLKIRSTKLEDSAMYFCASFQGNTEAFFGQGTRLTVV.

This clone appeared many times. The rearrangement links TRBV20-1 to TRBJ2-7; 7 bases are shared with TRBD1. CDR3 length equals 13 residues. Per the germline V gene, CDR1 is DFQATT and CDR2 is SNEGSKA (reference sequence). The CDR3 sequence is CGIRDSSSYEQYF. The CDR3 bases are TGCGGCATTAGGGACAGCAGCTCCTACGAGCAGTACTTC.

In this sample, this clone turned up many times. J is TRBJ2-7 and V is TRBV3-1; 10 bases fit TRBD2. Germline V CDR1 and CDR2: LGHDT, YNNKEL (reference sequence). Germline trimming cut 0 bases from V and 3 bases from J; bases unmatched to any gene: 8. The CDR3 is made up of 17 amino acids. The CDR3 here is CASSQDLPLAGDYEQYF. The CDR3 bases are TGTGCCAGCAGCCAAGATCTGCCCCTAGCGGGGGACTACGAGCAGTACTTC.